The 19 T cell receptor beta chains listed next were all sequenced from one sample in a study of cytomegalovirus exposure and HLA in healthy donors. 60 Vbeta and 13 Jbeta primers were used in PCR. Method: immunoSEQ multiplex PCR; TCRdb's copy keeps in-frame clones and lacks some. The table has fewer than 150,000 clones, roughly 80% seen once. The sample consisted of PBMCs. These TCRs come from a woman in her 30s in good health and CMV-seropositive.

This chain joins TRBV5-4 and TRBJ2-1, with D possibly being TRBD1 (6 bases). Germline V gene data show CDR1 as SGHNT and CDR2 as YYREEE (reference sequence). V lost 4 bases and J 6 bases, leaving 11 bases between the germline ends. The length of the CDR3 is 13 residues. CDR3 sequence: CASSPDSLNEQFF. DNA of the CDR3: TGTGCCAGCAGCCCGGACAGTCTCAATGAGCAGTTCTTC. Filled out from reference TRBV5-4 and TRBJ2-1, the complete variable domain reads ETGVTQSPTHLIKTRGQQVTLRCSSQSGHNTVSWYQQALGQGPQFIFQYYREEENGRGNFPPRFSGLQFPNYSSELNVNALELDDSALYLCASSPDSLNEQFFGPGTRLTVL.

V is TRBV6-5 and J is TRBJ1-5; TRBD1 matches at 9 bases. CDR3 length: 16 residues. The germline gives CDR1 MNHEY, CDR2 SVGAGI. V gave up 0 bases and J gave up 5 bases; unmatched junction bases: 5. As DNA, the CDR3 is TGTGCCAGCAGTTACTCTGGACAGGGGCAAGATCAGCCCCAGCATTTT. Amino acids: CASSYSGQGQDQPQHF.

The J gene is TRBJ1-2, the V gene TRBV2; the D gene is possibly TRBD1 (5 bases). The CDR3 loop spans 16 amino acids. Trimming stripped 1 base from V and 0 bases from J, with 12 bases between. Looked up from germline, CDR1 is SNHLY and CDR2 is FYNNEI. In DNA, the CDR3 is TGTGCCAGCAGTGAAGGGGCAGGGTGGTCTAACTATGGCTACACCTTC. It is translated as CASSEGAGWSNYGYTF.

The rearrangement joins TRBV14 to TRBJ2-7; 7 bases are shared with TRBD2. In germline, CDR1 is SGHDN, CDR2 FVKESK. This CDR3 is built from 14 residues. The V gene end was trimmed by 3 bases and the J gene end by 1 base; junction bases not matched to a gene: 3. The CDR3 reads CASSQPGRSYEQYF. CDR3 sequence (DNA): TGTGCCAGCAGCCAGCCCGGGAGGTCCTACGAGCAGTACTTC.

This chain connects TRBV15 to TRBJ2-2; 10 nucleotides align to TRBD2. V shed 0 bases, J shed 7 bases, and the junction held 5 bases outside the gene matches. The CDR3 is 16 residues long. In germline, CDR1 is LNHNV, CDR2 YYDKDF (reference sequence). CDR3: CATSREGAGGIGELFF. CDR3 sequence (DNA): TGTGCCACCAGCAGAGAAGGAGCGGGAGGGATCGGGGAGCTGTTTTTT.

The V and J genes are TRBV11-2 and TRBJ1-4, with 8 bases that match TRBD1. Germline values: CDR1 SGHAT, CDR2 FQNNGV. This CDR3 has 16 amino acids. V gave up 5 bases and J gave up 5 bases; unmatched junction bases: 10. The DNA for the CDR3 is TGTGCCAGCAGCCCGACCGTGGACAGGGCCAATGAAAAACTGTTTTTT. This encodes CASSPTVDRANEKLFF. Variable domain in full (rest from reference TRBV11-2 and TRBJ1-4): EAGVAQSPRYKIIEKRQSVAFWCNPISGHATLYWYQQILGQGPKLLIQFQNNGVVDDSQLPKDRFSAERLKGVDSTLKIQPAKLEDSAVYLCASSPTVDRANEKLFFGSGTQLSVL.

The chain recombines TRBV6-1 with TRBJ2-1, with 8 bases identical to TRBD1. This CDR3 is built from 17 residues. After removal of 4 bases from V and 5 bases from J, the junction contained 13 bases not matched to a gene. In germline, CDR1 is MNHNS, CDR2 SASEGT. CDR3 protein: CASSAWPGQGLNNEQFF. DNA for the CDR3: TGTGCCAGCAGTGCCTGGCCCGGACAGGGTTTAAACAATGAGCAGTTCTTC.

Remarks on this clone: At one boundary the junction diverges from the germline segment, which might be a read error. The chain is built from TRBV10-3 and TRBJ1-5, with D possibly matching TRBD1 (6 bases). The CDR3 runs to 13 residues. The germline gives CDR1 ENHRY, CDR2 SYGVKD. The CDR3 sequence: CASSYSGDQPQHF. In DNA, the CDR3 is TGTGCCAGCAGTTATTCAGGGGATCAGCCCCAGCATTTT.

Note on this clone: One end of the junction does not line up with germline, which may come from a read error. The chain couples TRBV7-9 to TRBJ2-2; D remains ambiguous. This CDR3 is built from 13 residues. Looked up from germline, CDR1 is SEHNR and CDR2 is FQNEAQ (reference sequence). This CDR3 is CSSSLALVGELFF. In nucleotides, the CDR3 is TGTTCCAGCAGCTTAGCATTAGTCGGGGAGCTGTTTTTT. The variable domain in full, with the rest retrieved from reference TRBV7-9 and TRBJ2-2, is DTGVSQNPRHKITKRGQNVTFRCDPISEHNRLYWYRQTLGQGPEFLTYFQNEAQLEKSRLLSDRFSAERPKGSFSTLEIQRTEQGDSAMYLCSSSLALVGELFFGEGSRLTVL.

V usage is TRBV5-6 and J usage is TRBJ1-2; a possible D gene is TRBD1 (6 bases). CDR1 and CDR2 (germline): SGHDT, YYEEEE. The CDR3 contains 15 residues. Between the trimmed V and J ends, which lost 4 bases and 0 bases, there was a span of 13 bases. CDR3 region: CASSGTGQANYGYTF. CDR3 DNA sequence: TGTGCCAGCAGCGGCACGGGACAAGCTAACTATGGCTACACCTTC. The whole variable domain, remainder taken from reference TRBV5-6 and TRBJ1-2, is DAGVTQSPTHLIKTRGQQVTLRCSPKSGHDTVSWYQQALGQGPQFIFQYYEEEERQRGNFPDRFSGHQFPNYSSELNVNALLLGDSALYLCASSGTGQANYGYTFGSGTRLTVV.

CDR3 sequence (DNA): TGTGCCAGCAGCTTGATTAGCGGGGCAGATACGCAGTATTTT. The encoded protein is CASSLISGADTQYF. This chain uses TRBV5-4 with TRBJ2-3, with TRBD2 matching over 8 bases. The germline CDR1 and CDR2 sequences are SGHNT and YYREEE (reference sequence). There are 14 residues in the CDR3. Unmatched junction bases numbered 2, after V lost 1 base and J lost 4 bases.

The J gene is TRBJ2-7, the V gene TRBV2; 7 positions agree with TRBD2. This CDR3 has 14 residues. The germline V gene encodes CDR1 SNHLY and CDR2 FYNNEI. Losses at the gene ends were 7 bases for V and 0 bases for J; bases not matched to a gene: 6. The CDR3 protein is CASTRGVLSYEQYF. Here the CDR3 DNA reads TGTGCCAGCACCCGGGGGGTGCTCTCCTACGAGCAGTACTTC.

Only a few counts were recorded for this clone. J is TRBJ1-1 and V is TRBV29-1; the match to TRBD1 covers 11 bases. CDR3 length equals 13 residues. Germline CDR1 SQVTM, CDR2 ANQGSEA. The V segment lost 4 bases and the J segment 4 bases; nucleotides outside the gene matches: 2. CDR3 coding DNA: TGCAGCGTTGGGGACAGGGGGGGCACTGAAGCTTTCTTT. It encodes CSVGDRGGTEAFF.

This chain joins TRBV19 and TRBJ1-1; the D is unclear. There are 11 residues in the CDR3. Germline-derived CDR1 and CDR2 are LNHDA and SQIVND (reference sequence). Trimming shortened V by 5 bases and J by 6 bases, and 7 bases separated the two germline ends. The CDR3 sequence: CASSFTAEAFF. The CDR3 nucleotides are TGTGCCAGTAGTTTCACAGCTGAAGCTTTCTTT. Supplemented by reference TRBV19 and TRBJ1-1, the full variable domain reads DGGITQSPKYLFRKEGQNVTLSCEQNLNHDAMYWYRQDPGQGLRLIYYSQIVNDFQKGDIAEGYSVSREKKESFPLTVTSAQKNPTAFYLCASSFTAEAFFGQGTRLTVV.

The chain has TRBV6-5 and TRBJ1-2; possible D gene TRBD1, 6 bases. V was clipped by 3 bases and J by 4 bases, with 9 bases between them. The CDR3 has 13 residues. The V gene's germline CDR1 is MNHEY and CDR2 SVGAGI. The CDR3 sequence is CASSYEQGYGYTF. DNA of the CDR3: TGTGCCAGCAGTTATGAACAGGGCTATGGCTACACCTTC.

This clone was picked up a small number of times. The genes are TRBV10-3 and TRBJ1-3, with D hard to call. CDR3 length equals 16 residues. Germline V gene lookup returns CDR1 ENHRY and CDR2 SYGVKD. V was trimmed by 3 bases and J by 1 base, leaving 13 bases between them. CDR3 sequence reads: CAISELKEKSGNTIYF. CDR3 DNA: TGTGCCATCAGTGAATTAAAGGAGAAGTCTGGAAACACCATATATTTT.

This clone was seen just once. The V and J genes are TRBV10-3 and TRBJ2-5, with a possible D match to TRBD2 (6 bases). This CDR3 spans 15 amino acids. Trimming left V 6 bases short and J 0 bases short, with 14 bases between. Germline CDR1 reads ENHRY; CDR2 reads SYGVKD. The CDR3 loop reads CAIRGGGENQETQYF. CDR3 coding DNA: TGTGCCATCAGGGGTGGCGGGGAAAACCAAGAGACCCAGTACTTC.

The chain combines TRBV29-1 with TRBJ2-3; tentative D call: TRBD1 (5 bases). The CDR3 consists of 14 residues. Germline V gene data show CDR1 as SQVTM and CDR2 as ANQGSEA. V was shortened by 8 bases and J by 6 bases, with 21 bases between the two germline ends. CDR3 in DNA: TGCAGCCATATCCCCAGGGTATTGACGGATACGCAGTATTTT. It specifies CSHIPRVLTDTQYF.

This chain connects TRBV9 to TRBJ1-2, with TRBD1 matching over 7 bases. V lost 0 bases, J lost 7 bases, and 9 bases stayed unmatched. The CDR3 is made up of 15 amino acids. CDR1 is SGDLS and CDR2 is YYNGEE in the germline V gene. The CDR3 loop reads CASSVDLIRGSGYTF. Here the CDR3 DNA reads TGTGCCAGCAGCGTAGACTTGATCAGGGGGAGTGGCTACACCTTC. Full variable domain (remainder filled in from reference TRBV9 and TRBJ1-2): DSGVTQTPKHLITATGQRVTLRCSPRSGDLSVYWYQQSLDQGLQFLIQYYNGEERAKGNILERFSAQQFPDLHSELNLSSLELGDSALYFCASSVDLIRGSGYTFGSGTRLTVV.